Shown below are 19 T cell receptor beta chains from a single sample sequenced in a study of blood T cell repertoires in COVID-19. Clones were sequenced by immunoSEQ multiplex PCR, and TCRdb holds only the in-frame ones, with some missing. The data show 150,000 to 200,000 clones, roughly 77% seen once. Sequenced: peripheral blood. The receptors stem from a woman in her thirties or forties with COVID-19, enrolled during active disease.

This clone showed up just a few times. The genes are TRBV6-5 and TRBJ2-7; TRBD2 agrees at 12 bases. This CDR3 has 13 residues. Germline V lookup: CDR1 MNHEY, CDR2 SVGAGI. V lost 8 bases, J lost 2 bases, and 1 base stayed unmatched. Here the CDR3 reads CASRTSGTYEQYF. In nucleotides, the CDR3 is TGTGCCAGCCGGACTAGCGGGACCTACGAGCAGTACTTC.

The chain has TRBV18 and TRBJ2-5; perhaps TRBD2 as D (7 bases). The germline gives CDR1 KGHSH, CDR2 LQKENI. Trimming shortened V by 4 bases and J by 1 base, and 13 bases separated the two germline ends. The CDR3 loop spans 15 amino acids. The CDR3 loop reads CASSRGGQPQETQYF. The CDR3 coding sequence is TGTGCCAGCTCACGCGGGGGCCAGCCCCAAGAGACCCAGTACTTC.

This clone was recorded once. The chain combines TRBV27 with TRBJ1-1; D ambiguous. The V end was cut by 6 bases, the J end by 5 bases, with 19 bases between. The V gene's germline CDR1 is MNHEY and CDR2 SMNVEV (reference sequence). This CDR3 has 15 residues. This CDR3 reads CASRRTQTAPTEAFF. CDR3 bases: TGTGCCAGCAGGAGAACCCAAACAGCTCCTACTGAAGCTTTCTTT.

The chain combines TRBV7-2 with TRBJ2-1, with 13 bases lining up with TRBD2. The CDR3 has 15 residues. The V segment lost 4 bases and the J segment 9 bases; nucleotides outside the gene matches: 6. Germline V gene lookup returns CDR1 SGHTA and CDR2 FQGNSA. DNA of the CDR3: TGTGCCAGCAGCTCGACTAGCGGGAGGATGGGTGAGCAGTTCTTC. It translates to CASSSTSGRMGEQFF.

V is TRBV6-5 and J is TRBJ2-3, with 8 bases aligning to TRBD2. The CDR3 runs to 12 residues. Germline values: CDR1 MNHEY, CDR2 SVGAGI. The V and J ends lost 8 bases and 6 bases, in that order; junction bases with no gene match: 4. The CDR3 nucleotides are TGTGCCAGCCTAACGGGGGGGGATACGCAGTATTTT. The encoded protein is CASLTGGDTQYF.

This sequence joins TRBV18 and TRBJ1-2; D not resolved. The ends were cut back, 3 bases at V and 8 bases at J, with 10 bases in the middle. Germline V CDR1 and CDR2: KGHSH, LQKENI. The CDR3 consists of 12 residues. The CDR3 DNA reads TGTGCCAGCTCACCCCCGTTGGGCGGCTACACCTTC. Translated: CASSPPLGGYTF.

This chain connects TRBV23-1 to TRBJ1-1, with 8 nucleotides matching TRBD1. TRBV23-1 is marked as an open reading frame, function uncertain. CDR3 length equals 16 residues. The V and J ends lost 2 bases and 3 bases, in that order; junction bases with no gene match: 8. In nucleotides, the CDR3 is TGCGCCAGCAGTCAAATCGAGCCGGACAGGGACACTGAAGCTTTCTTT. Translating gives CASSQIEPDRDTEAFF.

V usage is TRBV19 and J usage is TRBJ1-4; D gene unclear. This CDR3 contains 17 residues. V dropped 3 bases and J dropped 0 bases, with 14 bases sitting between them. CDR1 LNHDA and CDR2 SQIVND come from the germline V gene (reference sequence). The CDR3 DNA reads TGTGCCAGTAGTATTTACCCGGCGGGCGCAACTAATGAAAAACTGTTTTTT. Protein sequence: CASSIYPAGATNEKLFF.

The chain recombines TRBV6-2 or TRBV6-3 with TRBJ2-1, with 7 nucleotides matching TRBD1. V shed 6 bases, J shed 5 bases, and the junction held 10 bases outside the gene matches. Germline values: CDR1 MNHEY, CDR2 SVGEGT. The CDR3 extends over 15 amino acids. The CDR3 bases are TGTGCCAGCAGCCCCGGGACAGAGTACCACAATGAGCAGTTCTTC. As protein: CASSPGTEYHNEQFF.

V gene TRBV18 combines with J gene TRBJ1-5; possible D gene TRBD1, 6 bases. The CDR3 consists of 14 residues. The germline CDR1 and CDR2 sequences are KGHSH and LQKENI. V dropped 6 bases and J dropped 3 bases, with 12 bases sitting between them. CDR3 region: CASSKTGSNQPQHF. The CDR3 DNA reads as TGTGCCAGCTCCAAAACAGGGTCCAATCAGCCCCAGCATTTT. Full variable domain (outside the CDR3, taken from reference TRBV18 and TRBJ1-5): NAGVMQNPRHLVRRRGQEARLRCSPMKGHSHVYWYRQLPEEGLKFMVYLQKENIIDESGMPKERFSAEFPKEGPSILRIQQVVRGDSAAYFCASSKTGSNQPQHFGDGTRLSIL.

V is TRBV6-2 or TRBV6-3 and J is TRBJ1-5, with TRBD1 matching 8 bases. Germline CDR1 is MNHEY and CDR2 is SVGEGT. This CDR3 is built from 17 residues. The J segment lost 2 bases and the V segment lost 1 base, leaving 7 bases of the junction unmatched. The CDR3 region has the DNA TGTGCCAGCAGTTACTGGGGGGTGACAGGGGGCAATCAGCCCCAGCATTTT. Its translation is CASSYWGVTGGNQPQHF.

The chain employs TRBV5-6 and TRBJ2-1, with 10 bases identical to TRBD2. V lost 0 bases and J lost 4; bases outside the gene matches: 4. Germline V gene data show CDR1 as SGHDT and CDR2 as YYEEEE. This CDR3 has 16 residues. The CDR3 DNA reads TGTGCCAGCAGCTTGGCCACTAGCGGGGTGTACAATGAGCAGTTCTTC. This encodes CASSLATSGVYNEQFF. Filled out from reference TRBV5-6 and TRBJ2-1, the complete variable domain reads DAGVTQSPTHLIKTRGQQVTLRCSPKSGHDTVSWYQQALGQGPQFIFQYYEEEERQRGNFPDRFSGHQFPNYSSELNVNALLLGDSALYLCASSLATSGVYNEQFFGPGTRLTVL.

This clone was picked up one time. This chain joins TRBV4-1 and TRBJ1-5; D gene ambiguous. The CDR3 is made up of 15 amino acids. Germline assignment: CDR1 MGHRA and CDR2 YSYEKL. Trimming shortened V by 3 bases and J by 6 bases, and 15 bases separated the two germline ends. As DNA, the CDR3 is TGCGCCAGCAGCCAGCTTGGGCAGGTCGGTCAGCCCCAGCATTTT. Translated, it gives CASSQLGQVGQPQHF.

The V and J genes are TRBV7-2 and TRBJ1-6, with no clear D. Germline CDR1 is SGHTA and CDR2 is FQGNSA. Trimming stripped 1 base from V and 7 bases from J, with 5 bases between. This CDR3 is built from 13 residues. The CDR3 protein is CASSLGRNSPLHF. The CDR3 bases are TGTGCCAGCAGCTTAGGCAGAAATTCACCCCTCCACTTT. Full variable domain (outside the CDR3, taken from reference TRBV7-2 and TRBJ1-6): GAGVSQSPSNKVTEKGKDVELRCDPISGHTALYWYRQSLGQGLEFLIYFQGNSAPDKSGLPSDRFSAERTGGSVSTLTIQRTQQEDSAVYLCASSLGRNSPLHFGNGTRLTVT.

This clone was seen more than once but under ten times. The chain has TRBV16 and TRBJ2-2; D is uncertain. Germline CDR1 and CDR2: KGHSY and FQNENV. This CDR3 contains 13 residues. V was clipped by 4 bases and J by 5 bases, with 8 bases between them. CDR3 in amino acids: CASSLQITGELFF. CDR3 in DNA: TGTGCCAGCAGCCTACAAATTACCGGGGAGCTGTTTTTT. The full variable domain, rest sourced from reference TRBV16 and TRBJ2-2, is GEEVAQTPKHLVRGEGQKAKLYCAPIKGHSYVFWYQQVLKNEFKFLISFQNENVFDETGMPKERFSAKCLPNSPCSLEIQATKLEDSAVYFCASSLQITGELFFGEGSRLTVL.

This clone was observed a single time. Mismatch with germline at one junction end may stem from a read error. The V gene is TRBV18, the J gene TRBJ2-5; D unresolved. Germline V gene lookup returns CDR1 KGHSH and CDR2 LQKENI. This CDR3 region has 13 residues. The DNA of the CDR3 is TGTGCCAGCTCCCCACCGGGCGAAGAGACCCAGTACTTC. Encoded protein: CASSPPGEETQYF.

The rearrangement joins TRBV18 to TRBJ2-3; a possible D gene is TRBD1 (6 bases). The V gene lost 2 bases and the J gene lost 3 bases, with 15 bases spanning the gap. The CDR3 extends over 16 amino acids. The germline CDR1 and CDR2 sequences are KGHSH and LQKENI. CDR3 nucleotide sequence: TGTGCCAGCTCACCAGGGACACTCCTCGGAACAGATACGCAGTATTTT. As protein: CASSPGTLLGTDTQYF.

The rearrangement uses TRBV3-1 (or the pseudogene TRBV3-2) and TRBJ2-2; tentatively, D is TRBD2 (5 bases). CDR3 length: 17 residues. From germline, CDR1 is LGHDT and CDR2 YNNKEL (reference sequence). Trimming removed 1 base at V and 1 base at J, with 13 bases between. This CDR3 reads CASSQGAWTLNTGELFF. In nucleotides, the CDR3 is TGTGCCAGCAGCCAAGGAGCCTGGACTCTGAACACCGGGGAGCTGTTTTTT.

This clone was observed a single time. This sequence joins TRBV11-2 and TRBJ2-3; 7 bases map to TRBD1. With 5 bases clipped from V and 4 bases from J, the junction kept 21 bases outside the gene matches. The CDR3 is 19 amino acids. CDR1 and CDR2 (germline): SGHAT, FQNNGV. In nucleotides, the CDR3 is TGTGCCAGCAGCACTTCTTTTAAAACCGGGACAGCGATACCAGATACGCAGTATTTT. It is translated as CASSTSFKTGTAIPDTQYF. The full variable domain, its missing parts supplied by reference TRBV11-2 and TRBJ2-3, is EAGVAQSPRYKIIEKRQSVAFWCNPISGHATLYWYQQILGQGPKLLIQFQNNGVVDDSQLPKDRFSAERLKGVDSTLKIQPAKLEDSAVYLCASSTSFKTGTAIPDTQYFGPGTRLTVL.